Below are 18 T cell receptor beta chains sequenced from a single sample in a study of T-cell reconstitution after alpha-beta-depleted transplantation in children. Preparing the TCRbeta library involved the use of unique molecular identifiers. TCRdb re-analysed the PCR reads in MiXCR, keeping a single row per CDR3 protein. The data hold approximately 490,000 distinct CDR3 sequences, with approximately 10% observed a single time. The sequences come from PBMCs, collected before TCRalphabeta/CD19-depleted stem cell transplant. Receptors were obtained from a child between 2 and 9 years old with inherited bone marrow failure, due to receive a stem cell transplant.

This clonotype was detected many times. This rearrangement joins TRBV18 to TRBJ2-3; 7 bases are a match to TRBD1. The CDR3 is made up of 16 amino acids. V gave up 5 bases and J gave up 1 base; unmatched junction bases: 9. Per the germline V gene, CDR1 is KGHSH and CDR2 is LQKENI. The CDR3 bases are TGTGCCAGCTCAAAAACCGGGACAGAACGCACAGATACGCAGTATTTT. This sequence encodes CASSKTGTERTDTQYF.

This clonotype has at least ten counts. This rearrangement joins TRBV29-1 to TRBJ2-1; TRBD2 matches 9 bases. Trimming took 4 bases from V and 2 from J; bases not matched to a gene: 3. The CDR3 extends over 14 amino acids. The V gene's germline CDR1 is SQVTM and CDR2 ANQGSEA. CDR3 in DNA: TGCAGCGTTGTCTCTAGCGGGGCCTACAATGAGCAGTTCTTC. It is translated as CSVVSSGAYNEQFF.

The table lists this clonotype with a few counts. The CDR3 protein is CAWSGLIPDTQYF. CDR3 DNA sequence: TGTGCCTGGAGTGGGCTAATTCCAGATACGCAGTATTTT. This chain links TRBV30 with TRBJ2-3; no reliable D call. The CDR3 consists of 13 residues. Trimming took 1 base from V and 4 from J, leaving 9 bases between them. CDR1 is GTSNPN and CDR2 is SVGIG in the germline V gene (reference sequence).

There are many counts of this clonotype. The chain links TRBV3-1 to TRBJ1-2; D gene uncertain. V lost 3 bases and J lost 5, with 13 bases in between. The CDR3 contains 14 residues. Germline lookup yields CDR1 LGHDT and CDR2 YNNKEL (reference sequence). CDR3 in DNA: TGTGCCAGCAGCCAGGACGCCGGACTGTATGGCTACACCTTC. This gives the protein CASSQDAGLYGYTF.

This clonotype was detected ten times or more. The chain links TRBV13 to TRBJ2-7; possibly TRBD1 for D (5 bases). Trimming shortened V by 5 bases and J by 2 bases, and 13 bases separated the two germline ends. The CDR3 spans 14 residues. CDR1 is PRHDT, CDR2 FYEKMQ, per germline (reference sequence). In nucleotides, the CDR3 is TGTGCCAGCAGCATCAGGGCCCCGCCCTACGAGCAGTACTTC. As protein: CASSIRAPPYEQYF.

This clonotype was recorded at least ten times. The rearrangement uses TRBV4-2 and TRBJ2-1, with 7 bases that match TRBD1. J lost 5 bases, V lost 0 bases, and 19 bases had no gene match. Looked up from germline, CDR1 is LGHNA and CDR2 is YNFKEQ. This CDR3 has 20 residues. The chain's CDR3 is CASSQDRYPGTGTANNEQFF. As DNA, the CDR3 is TGTGCCAGCAGCCAAGATCGATATCCGGGGACCGGGACAGCTAACAATGAGCAGTTCTTC.

This clonotype was counted at least ten times. The V gene is TRBV11-1, the J gene TRBJ2-6, with D possibly being TRBD2 (6 bases). The CDR3 runs 18 residues. The germline CDR1 and CDR2 sequences are SGHAT and FQDESV (reference sequence). V dropped 2 bases and J dropped 0 bases, with 14 bases sitting between them. The chain's CDR3 is CASSLLGGISSGANVLTF. Written as DNA, the CDR3 is TGTGCCAGCAGCTTATTAGGCGGGATAAGCTCTGGGGCCAACGTCCTGACTTTC.

This clonotype showed up many times. The chain is built from TRBV10-3 and TRBJ2-1, with TRBD2 matching over 7 bases. CDR1 ENHRY and CDR2 SYGVKD come from the germline V gene. The J segment lost 10 bases and the V segment lost 5 bases, leaving 5 bases of the junction unmatched. This CDR3 has 12 amino acids. CDR3 sequence: CAISQLAREQFF. The CDR3 nucleotides read TGTGCCATCAGTCAACTAGCGCGGGAGCAGTTCTTC.

This clonotype was recorded at least ten times. The rearrangement links TRBV6-2 or TRBV6-3 to TRBJ1-5; 8 bases fit TRBD1. V was pared by 5 bases and J by 7 bases, with 7 bases of the junction left unmatched. This CDR3 spans 14 amino acids. CDR1 and CDR2 (germline): MNHEY, SVGEGT. The CDR3, as DNA: TGTGCCAGCAGTACCGCAGGGGGCTGGCAGCCCCAGCATTTT. Its translation is CASSTAGGWQPQHF.

The chain employs TRBV7-8 and TRBJ2-1, with D tentatively TRBD1 (6 bases). The V end lost 5 bases, the J end lost 4 bases, and 15 bases lay between the germline ends. The CDR3 runs to 15 residues. Germline V lookup: CDR1 SGHVS, CDR2 FQNEAQ. The CDR3 sequence: CASSNRVDTYNEQFF. DNA of the CDR3: TGTGCCAGCAGCAACAGGGTGGACACGTACAATGAGCAGTTCTTC.

In this sample, this clonotype turned up many times. V usage is TRBV13 and J usage is TRBJ1-2; a weak D match, TRBD1 (5 bases). Looked up from germline, CDR1 is PRHDT and CDR2 is FYEKMQ (reference sequence). Trimming stripped 5 bases from V and 6 bases from J, with 19 bases between. This CDR3 region has 15 residues. The chain's CDR3 is CASSTRQTTLDGYTF. The CDR3 DNA is TGTGCCAGCAGCACCCGACAGACAACTTTAGATGGCTACACCTTC.

Comments on this clonotype: The CDR3 carries no conserved terminal phenylalanine or tryptophan, so it likely arises from a read error. This chain joins TRBV4-2 and TRBJ2-7; 8 nucleotides align to TRBD2. This CDR3 spans 15 amino acids. V dropped 4 bases and J dropped 0; count of bases not matched to a gene: 5. Germline CDR1 and CDR2: LGHNA and YNFKEQ. The CDR3 is CASSRTSGSSYEQYS. CDR3 coding DNA: TGTGCCAGCAGCCGGACCAGCGGGAGCTCCTACGAGCAGTACTCC.

This clonotype was recorded many times. The CDR3: CASSSDLYTDTQYF. CDR3 DNA sequence: TGTGCCAGCAGCTCCGACCTATACACAGATACGCAGTATTTT. The genes are TRBV7-9 and TRBJ2-3; D gene ambiguous. Trimming left V 4 bases short and J 2 bases short, with 10 bases between. The V gene's germline CDR1 is SEHNR and CDR2 FQNEAQ (reference sequence). The CDR3 runs 14 residues.

This clonotype has just a few counts. The chain joins TRBV6-5 to TRBJ1-2; D not resolved. Trimming shortened V by 0 bases and J by 0 bases, and 8 bases separated the two germline ends. Germline CDR1 and CDR2: MNHEY and SVGAGI. This CDR3 has 15 amino acids. The CDR3 sequence is CASSYSTAPNYGYTF. The CDR3 DNA follows: TGTGCCAGCAGTTACTCGACGGCGCCTAACTATGGCTACACCTTC.

This clonotype came up many times. V usage is TRBV20-1 and J usage is TRBJ2-7; possibly TRBD2 for D (7 bases). The germline V and J ends were trimmed by 7 bases and 5 bases, with 18 bases remaining between them. Germline assignment: CDR1 DFQATT and CDR2 SNEGSKA (reference sequence). The CDR3 is made up of 13 amino acids. The DNA of the CDR3 is TGCAGTGTAAGGGGGGGAGAGGTAGACGAGCAGTACTTC. Encoded protein: CSVRGGEVDEQYF.

This clonotype was recorded many times. The V call is TRBV4-2, the J call TRBJ2-2, with D perhaps being TRBD1 or TRBD2 (5 bases each). There are 13 residues in the CDR3. Trimming removed 10 bases at V and 4 bases at J, with 13 bases between. The germline gives CDR1 LGHNA, CDR2 YNFKEQ. The CDR3 sequence: CATSRGLTGELFF. In DNA form, the CDR3 reads TGTGCCACCTCTCGGGGCCTCACCGGGGAGCTGTTTTTT.

This clonotype was found once. Being one base from a much bigger clone, this may be a read error. The chain has TRBV27 and TRBJ2-7; D perhaps matches TRBD2 (5 bases). This CDR3 spans 15 amino acids. V was trimmed by 2 bases and J by 0 bases, leaving 11 bases between them. CDR1 and CDR2 from the germline V gene are MNHEY and SMNVEV (reference sequence). The CDR3 DNA reads as TGTGCCAGCAGTTTAAATGGACTTTACTCCTACGAGCAGTACTTC. Amino acid sequence: CASSLNGLYSYEQYF.

This clonotype was observed at least ten times. The rearrangement joins TRBV20-1 to TRBJ2-2, with TRBD2 matching 11 bases. Losses at the gene ends were 1 base for V and 5 bases for J; bases not matched to a gene: 3. Germline V CDR1 and CDR2: DFQATT, SNEGSKA (reference sequence). This CDR3 comprises 15 residues. The CDR3: CSARGLAGYTGELFF. DNA of the CDR3: TGCAGTGCTAGAGGACTAGCGGGATATACCGGGGAGCTGTTTTTT.